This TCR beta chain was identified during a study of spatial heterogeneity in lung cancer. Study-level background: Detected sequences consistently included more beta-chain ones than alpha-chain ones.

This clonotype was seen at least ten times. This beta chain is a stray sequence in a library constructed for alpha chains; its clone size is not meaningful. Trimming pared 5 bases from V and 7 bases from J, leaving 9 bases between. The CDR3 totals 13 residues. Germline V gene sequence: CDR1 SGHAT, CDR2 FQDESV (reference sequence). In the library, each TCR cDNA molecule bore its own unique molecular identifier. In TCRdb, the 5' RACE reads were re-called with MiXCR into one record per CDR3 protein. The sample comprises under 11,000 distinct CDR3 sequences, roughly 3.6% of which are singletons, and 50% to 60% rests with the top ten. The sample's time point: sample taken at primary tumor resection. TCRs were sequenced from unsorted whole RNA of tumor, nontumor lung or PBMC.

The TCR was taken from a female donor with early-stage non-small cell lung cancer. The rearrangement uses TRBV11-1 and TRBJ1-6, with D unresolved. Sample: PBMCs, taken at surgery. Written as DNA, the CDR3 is TGTGCCAGCAGCCTACGTGGGAATTCACCCCTCCACTTT. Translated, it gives CASSLRGNSPLHF.